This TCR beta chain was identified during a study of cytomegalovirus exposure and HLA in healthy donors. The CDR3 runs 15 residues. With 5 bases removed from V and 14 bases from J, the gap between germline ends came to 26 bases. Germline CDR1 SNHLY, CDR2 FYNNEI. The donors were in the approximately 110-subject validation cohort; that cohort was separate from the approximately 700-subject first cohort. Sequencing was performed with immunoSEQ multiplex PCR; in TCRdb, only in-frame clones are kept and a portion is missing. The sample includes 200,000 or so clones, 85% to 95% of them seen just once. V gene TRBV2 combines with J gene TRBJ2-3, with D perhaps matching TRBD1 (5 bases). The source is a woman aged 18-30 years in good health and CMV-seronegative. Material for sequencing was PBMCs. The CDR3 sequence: CASSPSQSGGALGYF. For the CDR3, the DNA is TGTGCCAGCAGTCCATCGCAATCGGGTGGGGCCCTGGGGTATTTT.